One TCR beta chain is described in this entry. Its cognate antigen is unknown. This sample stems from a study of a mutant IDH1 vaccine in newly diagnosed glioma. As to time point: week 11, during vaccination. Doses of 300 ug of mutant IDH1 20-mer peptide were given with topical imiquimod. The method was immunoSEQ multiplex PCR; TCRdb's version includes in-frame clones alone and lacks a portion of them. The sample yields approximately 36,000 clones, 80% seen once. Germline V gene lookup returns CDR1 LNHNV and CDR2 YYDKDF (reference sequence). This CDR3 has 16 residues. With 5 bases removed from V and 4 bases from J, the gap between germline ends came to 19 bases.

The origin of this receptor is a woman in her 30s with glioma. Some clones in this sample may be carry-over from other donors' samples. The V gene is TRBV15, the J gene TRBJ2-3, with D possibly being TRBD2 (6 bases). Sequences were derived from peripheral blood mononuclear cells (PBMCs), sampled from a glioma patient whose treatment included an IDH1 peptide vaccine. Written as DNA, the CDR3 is TGTGCCACCAGCCATGGACCTGTCGGGGGAGCAGATACGCAGTATTTT. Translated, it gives CATSHGPVGGADTQYF. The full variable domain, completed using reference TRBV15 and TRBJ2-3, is DAMVIQNPRYQVTQFGKPVTLSCSQTLNHNVMYWYQQKSSQAPKLLFHYYDKDFNNEADTPDNFQSRRPNTSFCFLDIRSPGLGDTAMYLCATSHGPVGGADTQYFGPGTRLTVL.